These 17 T cell receptor beta chains originate from one sample sequenced in a study of identical twins. MiXCR was run by TCRdb on the 5' RACE reads, yielding one entry per CDR3 protein. This sample has over 550,000 distinct CDR3 sequences, with 7.1% found just once. These data also featured in a second study, about yellow fever vaccine responses in identical twins.

Material for sequencing was PBMCs. Every receptor here comes from a woman aged 18-29 years in good health.

The rearrangement links TRBV12-3 or TRBV12-4 to TRBJ2-6, with 8 bases matching TRBD1. The J segment lost 4 bases and the V segment lost 6 bases, leaving 11 bases of the junction unmatched. This CDR3 has 17 residues. Here the CDR3 reads CASRRTGTRVGANVLTF. DNA of the CDR3: TGTGCCAGCAGGCGGACAGGGACCCGGGTCGGGGCCAACGTCCTGACTTTC.

A few counts support this clonotype. The genes are TRBV20-1 and TRBJ1-1; no firm D call. The CDR3 totals 14 residues. The germline V and J ends were trimmed by 2 bases and 3 bases, with 13 bases remaining between them. The germline V gene has CDR1 DFQATT and CDR2 SNEGSKA (reference sequence). CDR3 nucleotide sequence: TGCAGTGCTAGACCGGGTATGAGGGACACTGAAGCTTTCTTT. It is translated as CSARPGMRDTEAFF.

In this sample, this clonotype turned up a few times. The V call is TRBV2, the J call TRBJ1-5; D is uncertain. CDR1 is SNHLY, CDR2 FYNNEI, per germline. CDR3 length: 15 amino acids. Trimming cost V 6 bases and J 1 base, with 13 bases left between them. Here the CDR3 DNA reads TGTGCCAGCAGCTTTCTAGGCAGAAGCAATCAGCCCCAGCATTTT. Protein: CASSFLGRSNQPQHF.

This clonotype came up many times. This sequence joins TRBV4-1 and TRBJ1-1, with 7 nucleotides matching TRBD1. Germline V gene data show CDR1 as MGHRA and CDR2 as YSYEKL. The V gene end was trimmed by 6 bases and the J gene end by 6 bases; junction bases not matched to a gene: 13. This CDR3 spans 15 amino acids. CDR3 nucleotide sequence: TGCGCCAGCAGTTTTGACAGGGTTACGTTCGCTGAAGCTTTCTTT. Protein: CASSFDRVTFAEAFF.

The table lists this clonotype with a few counts. The chain links TRBV20-1 to TRBJ1-5, with 7 bases lining up with TRBD1. Germline lookup yields CDR1 DFQATT and CDR2 SNEGSKA (reference sequence). V lost 4 bases to trimming and J lost 3 bases; unmatched junction nucleotides: 3. This CDR3 spans 13 amino acids. The CDR3 sequence: CSAIGTANQPQHF. CDR3 in DNA: TGCAGTGCTATTGGGACAGCCAATCAGCCCCAGCATTTT.

This clonotype was detected ten times or more. The chain uses TRBV3-1 and TRBJ2-7; TRBD1 agrees at 10 bases. The CDR3 extends over 13 amino acids. CDR1 and CDR2 (germline): LGHDT, YNNKEL (reference sequence). V was pared by 4 bases and J by 4 bases, with 1 base of the junction left unmatched. The CDR3 sequence is CASSLGQGYEQYV. The DNA for the CDR3 is TGTGCCAGCAGCCTGGGACAGGGGTACGAGCAGTACGTC.

The CDR3 here is CASRMGTGERQPQHF. CDR3 DNA: TGTGCCAGCAGAATGGGGACAGGCGAACGTCAGCCCCAGCATTTT. The genes are TRBV12-3 or TRBV12-4 and TRBJ1-5, with 8 bases fitting TRBD1. Trimming removed 6 bases from V and 6 bases from J; junction bases left unmatched: 10. The CDR3 spans 15 residues.

This clonotype was seen a few times. V gene TRBV11-2 combines with J gene TRBJ2-7; 8 bases map to TRBD1. This CDR3 is 14 amino acids long. Germline CDR1 and CDR2: SGHAT and FQNNGV. V shed 1 base and J 5 bases; nucleotides not matched to a gene: 4. CDR3 DNA sequence: TGTGCCAGCAGCTTAGTCAGGGGGCGCGACGAGCAGTACTTC. Translating it yields CASSLVRGRDEQYF.

This clonotype was observed many times. The chain recombines TRBV10-3 with TRBJ2-2; D perhaps matches TRBD2 (5 bases). Trimming stripped 3 bases from V and 6 bases from J, with 17 bases between. The CDR3 extends over 16 amino acids. Germline CDR1 and CDR2: ENHRY and SYGVKD. CDR3 in amino acids: CAISDWDSPEAGELFF. For the CDR3, the DNA is TGTGCCATCAGTGATTGGGATAGCCCGGAGGCCGGGGAGCTGTTTTTT.

This clonotype was seen a handful of times. The chain joins TRBV12-3 or TRBV12-4 to TRBJ1-6; D possibly corresponds to TRBD1 (6 bases). Trimming left V 5 bases short and J 9 bases short, with 17 bases between. The CDR3 loop spans 15 amino acids. The CDR3 DNA is TGTGCCAGCAGTCCGTCCGGGACAATATTTTCACCCCTCCACTTT. This translates into CASSPSGTIFSPLHF.

The rearrangement uses TRBV7-9 and TRBJ2-5; TRBD1 is a possible D gene (6 bases). The V gene's germline CDR1 is SEHNR and CDR2 FQNEAQ (reference sequence). V dropped 4 bases and J dropped 2 bases, with 20 bases sitting between them. There are 17 residues in the CDR3. The DNA for the CDR3 is TGTGCCAGCAGCTCTCTCTCTGGGACAAGGGGGCAAGAGACCCAGTACTTC. Amino acid sequence: CASSSLSGTRGQETQYF.

This clonotype occurred a few times. V is TRBV2 and J is TRBJ1-5; a weak D match, TRBD1 (5 bases). The V end lost 3 bases, the J end lost 0 bases, and 9 bases lay between the germline ends. This CDR3 has 15 residues. Germline CDR1 SNHLY, CDR2 FYNNEI. The CDR3 DNA is TGTGCCAGCAGTGAGGGCAGGGTTAGCAATCAGCCCCAGCATTTT. Translating it yields CASSEGRVSNQPQHF.

This clonotype was picked up a small number of times. The V call is TRBV29-1, the J call TRBJ2-2, with D perhaps given as TRBD1 or TRBD2 (5 bases each). Trimming shortened V by 6 bases and J by 7 bases, and 18 bases separated the two germline ends. The germline CDR1 and CDR2 sequences are SQVTM and ANQGSEA. There are 14 residues in the CDR3. The CDR3 sequence: CSVAGDAWNGELFF. DNA for the CDR3: TGCAGCGTAGCTGGGGACGCCTGGAACGGGGAGCTGTTTTTT.

This clonotype was observed at least ten times. This CDR3 is CATSDGTDNEQFF. The CDR3 DNA follows: TGTGCCACCAGTGATGGGACAGACAATGAGCAGTTCTTC. The V and J genes are TRBV24-1 and TRBJ2-1; 7 bases align to TRBD1. The trim removed 3 bases at V and 5 bases at J, leaving 0 bases unmatched. Per germline, CDR1 KGHDR and CDR2 SFDVKD. This CDR3 has 13 amino acids.

This clonotype was detected only a few times. This chain joins TRBV15 and TRBJ2-5, with TRBD1 identical over 8 bases. The germline gives CDR1 LNHNV, CDR2 YYDKDF (reference sequence). The CDR3 runs to 13 residues. Unmatched junction bases numbered 5, after V lost 4 bases and J lost 7 bases. The CDR3 bases are TGTGCCACCAGCAACCTCACAGGGGGGACCCAGTACTTC. Residues: CATSNLTGGTQYF.

This clonotype was observed a handful of times. The CDR3, as DNA: TGCAGCGTAGCCGGACAGGCGTACACCGGGGAGCTGTTTTTT. Translating gives CSVAGQAYTGELFF. The chain has TRBV29-1 and TRBJ2-2, with TRBD1 matching over 7 bases. The germline gives CDR1 SQVTM, CDR2 ANQGSEA. V gave up 6 bases and J gave up 3 bases; unmatched junction bases: 7. The CDR3 is 14 amino acids.

There are many counts of this clonotype. This sequence joins TRBV11-2 and TRBJ2-7, with 7 bases matching TRBD1. From germline, CDR1 is SGHAT and CDR2 FQNNGV. CDR3 size: 15 residues. With 1 base clipped from V and 2 bases from J, the junction kept 5 bases outside the gene matches. The DNA for the CDR3 is TGTGCCAGCAGCTTAGCAGGGGGTGGAACCTACGAGCAGTACTTC. Translated, it gives CASSLAGGGTYEQYF.